Listed below are T cell receptor beta chains from one sample, sequenced in a study of technical replicates of blood from a few donors. Profiled with immunoSEQ multiplex PCR; TCRdb holds only in-frame clones, not every one. The table includes 74,000 or so clones, 96% detected once. Material: T cells isolated from PBMCs. The receptors were sampled from a human donor in good health. CDR3s include the opening cysteine and the closing phenylalanine or tryptophan. Rows give clone size only sometimes, using once, few, many, or a class for an expanded clone.

J: TRBJ1-5
V: TRBV7-6
size: -
CDR3: CASSLLSGEGQPQHF

J: TRBJ2-7
V: TRBV5-1
size: -
CDR3: CASSSRTGGYEQYF

J: TRBJ1-1
V: TRBV5-6
size: -
CDR3: CASSLGGLESEAFF

J: TRBJ2-7
V: TRBV5-4
size: -
CDR3: CASSLAAFDEQYF

J: TRBJ1-5
V: TRBV5-6
size: -
CDR3: CASSLQGANQPQHF

J: TRBJ2-1
V: TRBV4-3
size: -
CDR3: CASSPGTSLSYNEQFF

J: TRBJ1-5
V: TRBV7-8
size: -
CDR3: CASSGRTGTGGSQPQHF

J: TRBJ2-2
V: TRBV4-2
size: -
CDR3: CASRPNLAGADGELFF

J: TRBJ1-1
V: TRBV19
size: -
CDR3: CASRGTGEAAEAFF

J: TRBJ2-5
V: TRBV5-1
size: once
CDR3: CASSLSGGAETQYF

J: TRBJ2-7
V: TRBV6-5
size: -
CDR3: CASHYATEQYF

J: TRBJ2-7
V: TRBV27
size: -
CDR3: CASSFSGTHPYEQYF

J: TRBJ2-1
V: TRBV5-6
size: -
CDR3: CASSWGSGVNEQFF

J: TRBJ2-7
V: TRBV5-6
size: -
CDR3: CASSFSLSSHEQYF

J: TRBJ2-1
V: TRBV11-2
size: -
CDR3: CASSNSLAVPYNEQFF

J: TRBJ2-6
V: TRBV5-5
size: -
CDR3: CASSLVELSGANVLTF

J: TRBJ1-1
V: TRBV19
size: -
CDR3: CASVDYSEAFF

J: TRBJ2-1
V: TRBV5-6
size: -
CDR3: CASSFILAGDEQFF

J: TRBJ1-2
V: TRBV6-5
size: -
CDR3: CASSYAQGAGNYGYTF

J: TRBJ2-1
V: TRBV7-2
size: -
CDR3: CASSLVGTAGVRQFF

J: TRBJ2-7
V: TRBV2
size: once
CDR3: CASVGLAVYEQYF

J: TRBJ2-3
V: TRBV5-6
size: -
CDR3: CASSSEGLAGFTDTQYF

J: TRBJ1-2
V: TRBV9
size: -
CDR3: CASSVNLQGHPAYTF

J: TRBJ2-7
V: TRBV27
size: -
CDR3: CASSLSSGGYEQYF

J: TRBJ2-1
V: TRBV2
size: -
CDR3: CARKGPTGEQFF

J: TRBJ2-7
V: TRBV10-3
size: -
CDR3: CAIRGLADYEQYF

J: TRBJ2-1
V: TRBV28
size: -
CDR3: CASSFWGQGNEQFF

J: TRBJ1-1
V: TRBV5-4
size: -
CDR3: CASSNVQNTEAFF

J: TRBJ2-2
V: TRBV28
size: -
CDR3: CASSSHGYTGAADTGELFF

J: TRBJ2-1
V: TRBV7-9
size: -
CDR3: CASSPTREGPRWEQFF

J: TRBJ2-2
V: TRBV30
size: -
CDR3: CAEDRGVTGELFF

J: TRBJ2-5
V: TRBV2
size: -
CDR3: CASSEGTVSGTQYF

J: TRBJ2-7
V: TRBV10-2
size: once
CDR3: CASRATRDRAVYEQYF

J: TRBJ1-2
V: TRBV29-1
size: -
CDR3: CSIGTDYGYTF

J: TRBJ1-2
V: TRBV11-2
size: -
CDR3: CASSLQGWSYGYTF

J: TRBJ2-5
V: TRBV29-1
size: -
CDR3: CSVEDTGAMETQYF

J: TRBJ2-2
V: TRBV5-8
size: -
CDR3: CASSLGQAFTGELFF

J: TRBJ2-7
V: TRBV11-2
size: -
CDR3: CASSPGLAVPYEQYF

J: TRBJ1-1
V: TRBV9
size: -
CDR3: CASSGAGSPYTEAFF

J: TRBJ2-3
V: TRBV2
size: once
CDR3: CASGLAGGIPTDTQYF

J: TRBJ2-3
V: TRBV27
size: -
CDR3: CASKRAGSTDTQYF

J: TRBJ1-5
V: TRBV27
size: -
CDR3: CASISKDRRSNQPQHF

J: TRBJ2-1
V: TRBV18
size: -
CDR3: CASSSSQGTEQFF

J: TRBJ2-5
V: TRBV6-5
size: once
CDR3: CASSYPDGGETQYF

J: TRBJ2-7
V: TRBV4-1
size: -
CDR3: CASSESSISYEQYF

J: TRBJ1-1
V: TRBV6-5
size: -
CDR3: CASSSGGRSAEAFF

J: TRBJ1-5
V: TRBV27
size: once
CDR3: CASGEGVKPQHF

J: TRBJ2-1
V: TRBV9
size: -
CDR3: CASSALRESRVNEQFF

J: TRBJ2-3
V: TRBV2
size: -
CDR3: CASNWDPSGSLDTQYF

J: TRBJ2-7
V: TRBV27
size: once
CDR3: CASSGGQSPSYEQYF

J: TRBJ2-3
V: TRBV9
size: -
CDR3: CASSGGLTDTQYF

J: TRBJ1-5
V: TRBV5-6
size: -
CDR3: CASSLGTGTLNQPQHF

J: TRBJ1-4
V: TRBV4-1
size: once
CDR3: CASSHPGLNEKLFF

J: TRBJ2-2
V: TRBV11-3
size: -
CDR3: CASSLASAGELFF

J: TRBJ2-5
V: TRBV7-9
size: -
CDR3: CASSLDPSEQETQYF

J: TRBJ2-1
V: TRBV7-9
size: -
CDR3: CASNSGGPYNEQFF

J: TRBJ1-1
V: TRBV28
size: -
CDR3: CASSFPQGEFDTEAFF

J: TRBJ2-7
V: TRBV27
size: -
CDR3: CASSMAGGVYEQYF

J: TRBJ1-4
V: TRBV2
size: -
CDR3: CASTYTGGREKLFF